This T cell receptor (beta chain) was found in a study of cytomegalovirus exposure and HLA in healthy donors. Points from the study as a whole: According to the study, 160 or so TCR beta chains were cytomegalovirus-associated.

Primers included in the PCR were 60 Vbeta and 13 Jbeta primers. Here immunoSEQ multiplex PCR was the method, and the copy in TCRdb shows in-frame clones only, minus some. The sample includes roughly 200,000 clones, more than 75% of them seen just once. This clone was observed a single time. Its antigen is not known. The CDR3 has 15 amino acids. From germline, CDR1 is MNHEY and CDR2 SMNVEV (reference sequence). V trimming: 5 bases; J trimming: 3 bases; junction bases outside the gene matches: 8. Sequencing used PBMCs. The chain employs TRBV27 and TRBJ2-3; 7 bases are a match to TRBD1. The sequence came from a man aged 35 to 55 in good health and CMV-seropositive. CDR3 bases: TGTGCCAGCAGTCAATGGGGACAGACTACAGATACGCAGTATTTT. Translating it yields CASSQWGQTTDTQYF.